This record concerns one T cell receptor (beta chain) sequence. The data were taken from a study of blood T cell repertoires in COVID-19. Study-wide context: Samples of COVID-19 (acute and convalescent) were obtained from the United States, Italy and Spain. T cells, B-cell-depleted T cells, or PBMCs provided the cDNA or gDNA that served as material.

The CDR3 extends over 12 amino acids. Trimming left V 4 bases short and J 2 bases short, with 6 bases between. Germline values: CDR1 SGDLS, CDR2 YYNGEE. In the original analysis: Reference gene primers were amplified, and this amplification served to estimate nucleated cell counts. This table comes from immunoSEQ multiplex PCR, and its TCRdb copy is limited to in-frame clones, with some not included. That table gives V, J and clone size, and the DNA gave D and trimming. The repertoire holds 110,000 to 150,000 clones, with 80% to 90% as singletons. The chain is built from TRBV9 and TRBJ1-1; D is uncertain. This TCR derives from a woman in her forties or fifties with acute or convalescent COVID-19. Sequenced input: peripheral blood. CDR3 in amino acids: CASSPINTEAFF. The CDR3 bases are TGTGCCAGCAGCCCAATTAACACTGAAGCTTTCTTT.